This section outlines one T cell receptor (beta chain) sequence together with its context. Its antigen is still unknown. The data were obtained in a study of cytomegalovirus exposure and HLA in healthy donors. General study findings and limits: TCR beta V- and J-gene trimming was later associated with a missense DCLRE1C variant. Exclusion applied to some V segments, including TRBV6-2 and TRBV6-3, as they were indistinguishable.

V was cut by 1 base and J by 4 bases, with 11 bases left in between. Germline V gene lookup returns CDR1 SGHRS and CDR2 YFSETQ. This CDR3 is 15 amino acids long. PCR used 60 Vbeta primers and 13 Jbeta primers. Assay used: immunoSEQ multiplex PCR; TCRdb lists only in-frame clones, some missing. Seen here are around 200,000 clones, 82% observed once, and the top ten hold approximately 6%. The source is a man aged 40-49 years in good health and CMV-seropositive. Sequencing used PBMCs. The chain links TRBV5-1 to TRBJ2-2, with D possibly being TRBD1 (5 bases). The DNA of the CDR3 is TGCGCCAGCAGCTTGTGGCAGGGTGGCACCGGGGAGCTGTTTTTT. Translated: CASSLWQGGTGELFF.